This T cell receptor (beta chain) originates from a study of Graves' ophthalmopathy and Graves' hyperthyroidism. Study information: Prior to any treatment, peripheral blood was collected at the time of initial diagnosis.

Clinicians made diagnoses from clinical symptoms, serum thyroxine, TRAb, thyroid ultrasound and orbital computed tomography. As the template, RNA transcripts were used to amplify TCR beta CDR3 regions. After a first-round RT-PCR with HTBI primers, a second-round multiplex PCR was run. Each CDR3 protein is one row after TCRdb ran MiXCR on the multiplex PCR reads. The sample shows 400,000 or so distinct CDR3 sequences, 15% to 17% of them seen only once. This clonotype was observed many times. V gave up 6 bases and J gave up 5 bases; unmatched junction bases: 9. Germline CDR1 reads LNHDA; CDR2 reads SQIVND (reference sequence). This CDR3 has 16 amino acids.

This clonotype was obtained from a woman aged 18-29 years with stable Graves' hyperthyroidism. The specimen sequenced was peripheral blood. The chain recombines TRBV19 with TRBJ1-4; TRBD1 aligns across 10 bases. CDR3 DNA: TGTGCCAGTAGGATCCGGGACAGGGGAACCAATGAAAAACTGTTTTTT. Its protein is CASRIRDRGTNEKLFF.